The 26 T cell receptor beta chains below were found in one sample sequenced in a study of blood T cell repertoires in COVID-19. This table comes from immunoSEQ multiplex PCR, and its TCRdb copy is limited to in-frame clones, with some not included. The sample shows 300,000 to 350,000 clones, around 89% of them seen only once. Sequencing used PBMCs or T cells enriched from blood (not recorded which). Source of these receptors: a woman between 18 and 29 years old with acute COVID-19.

V gene TRBV10-3 combines with J gene TRBJ2-3; a weak D match, TRBD1 (5 bases). Between the trimmed V and J ends, which lost 3 bases and 2 bases, there was a span of 12 bases. CDR1 ENHRY and CDR2 SYGVKD come from the germline V gene. The CDR3 totals 15 residues. CDR3 DNA: TGTGCCATCAGTGACCCCAGGGCTACCACAGATACGCAGTATTTT. Translation gives CAISDPRATTDTQYF.

The chain couples TRBV28 to TRBJ1-1, with D perhaps matching TRBD1 (6 bases). The V gene lost 3 bases and the J gene lost 4 bases, with 9 bases spanning the gap. Germline assignment: CDR1 MDHEN and CDR2 SYDVKM. CDR3 size: 13 residues. The CDR3 nucleotides read TGTGCCAGCAGTTTGGGACATAGCACTGAAGCTTTCTTT. It encodes CASSLGHSTEAFF. Together with reference TRBV28 and TRBJ1-1, the CDR3 gives the full variable domain: DVKVTQSSRYLVKRTGEKVFLECVQDMDHENMFWYRQDPGLGLRLIYFSYDVKMKEKGDIPEGYSVSREKKERFSLILESASTNQTSMYLCASSLGHSTEAFFGQGTRLTVV.

J is TRBJ2-6 and V is TRBV6-5; maybe TRBD1 (5 bases). The germline gives CDR1 MNHEY, CDR2 SVGAGI. This CDR3 comprises 14 residues. Trimming pared 8 bases from V and 2 bases from J, leaving 10 bases between. For the CDR3, the DNA is TGTGCCAGCGCGTCAGGGACTGGGGCCAACGTCCTGACTTTC. Translated, it gives CASASGTGANVLTF.

This clone came up once. The rearrangement uses TRBV27 and TRBJ2-2; 7 nucleotides agree with TRBD1. Trimming cost V 5 bases and J 6 bases; bases outside gene matches: 3. The length of the CDR3 is 13 residues. Germline V CDR1 and CDR2: MNHEY, SMNVEV (reference sequence). CDR3 sequence: CASSVTGSGELFF. The CDR3 DNA is TGTGCCAGCAGTGTGACAGGGTCCGGGGAGCTGTTTTTT.

The gene calls are TRBV3-1 (or the pseudogene TRBV3-2) and TRBJ1-2; D perhaps matches TRBD1 (5 bases). V gave up 7 bases and J gave up 6 bases, with 12 bases separating them. Germline loops: CDR1 LGHDT, CDR2 YNNKEL (reference sequence). The CDR3 extends over 12 amino acids. The CDR3 DNA follows: TGTGCCAGCACCCACCGGGGGAATGGCTACACCTTC. Protein sequence: CASTHRGNGYTF.

This clone was seen only a few times. The chain joins TRBV9 to TRBJ1-2; the D is unclear. The CDR3 has 14 amino acids. From germline, CDR1 is SGDLS and CDR2 YYNGEE. V was clipped by 3 bases and J by 8 bases, with 17 bases between them. The CDR3 DNA reads as TGTGCCAGCAGCGCTCTCAAGCAGGTGGTCGGCTACACCTTC. This codes for CASSALKQVVGYTF.

The chain recombines TRBV3-1 (or the pseudogene TRBV3-2) with TRBJ1-6; D uncertain. Trimming removed 4 bases from V and 6 bases from J, with 10 bases in between. This CDR3 comprises 14 residues. Germline V gene sequence: CDR1 LGHDT, CDR2 YNNKEL (reference sequence). This chain's CDR3 is CASSPRPGNSPLHF. Written as DNA, the CDR3 is TGTGCCAGCAGCCCCCGTCCGGGTAATTCACCCCTCCACTTT.

The chain employs TRBV12-3 or TRBV12-4 and TRBJ1-1, with 8 bases that match TRBD1. The CDR3 contains 13 residues. V trimming: 6 bases; J trimming: 6 bases; junction bases outside the gene matches: 6. This chain's CDR3 is CASRATGAAEAFF. The CDR3 DNA reads TGTGCCAGCAGGGCGACAGGGGCCGCTGAAGCTTTCTTT.

About this clone itself: A junction end diverges from the germline sequence, so it may reflect a read error. CDR3 in DNA: TGCGCCAGCAGTTTGGACAGGGCCTACACAGATACGCAGTATTTT. It codes for CASSLDRAYTDTQYF. The chain uses TRBV5-1 and TRBJ2-3, with 8 bases identical to TRBD1. The V gene's germline CDR1 is SGHRS and CDR2 YFSETQ. CDR3 length: 15 amino acids.

The V call is TRBV18, the J call TRBJ2-7; D is perhaps TRBD2 (6 bases). Trimming took off 6 bases at V and 0 bases at J, with 15 bases between the two ends. The V gene's germline CDR1 is KGHSH and CDR2 LQKENI. The CDR3 extends over 15 amino acids. The CDR3 region is CASSPGVARSYEQYF. The CDR3 nucleotides read TGTGCCAGCTCCCCGGGAGTAGCGCGCTCCTACGAGCAGTACTTC.

The chain uses TRBV15 and TRBJ2-5, with D possibly being TRBD2 (6 bases). The germline CDR1 and CDR2 sequences are LNHNV and YYDKDF (reference sequence). This CDR3 comprises 15 residues. V gave up 0 bases and J gave up 5 bases, with 13 bases separating them. CDR3 in DNA: TGTGCCACCAGCAGAGATCTGACGGGACTGGAGACCCAGTACTTC. It is translated as CATSRDLTGLETQYF.

This clone was picked up a small number of times. The rearrangement joins TRBV5-1 to TRBJ1-2; unclear D gene. V was trimmed by 5 bases and J by 4 bases, leaving 15 bases between them. Per the germline V gene, CDR1 is SGHRS and CDR2 is YFSETQ. The CDR3 length is 14 residues. Written as DNA, the CDR3 is TGCGCCAGCAGTATTGAGGCGACCCGCTATGGCTACACCTTC. Its translation is CASSIEATRYGYTF.

The rearrangement uses TRBV10-3 and TRBJ1-4, with 8 nucleotides matching TRBD1. From germline, CDR1 is ENHRY and CDR2 SYGVKD. V trimming: 6 bases; J trimming: 10 bases; junction bases outside the gene matches: 13. This CDR3 is 15 amino acids long. CDR3 sequence (DNA): TGTGCCATCAGGGTGGGACAGGAGGACCATGGAAAACTGTTTTTT. The encoded protein is CAIRVGQEDHGKLFF.

The chain combines TRBV11-2 with TRBJ1-1; D is perhaps TRBD1 (5 bases). Trimming left V 1 base short and J 10 bases short, with 16 bases between. CDR3 size: 14 residues. CDR1 is SGHAT and CDR2 is FQNNGV in the germline V gene. CDR3 in amino acids: CASSLALTSGGAFF. The DNA of the CDR3 is TGTGCCAGCAGCTTAGCCCTGACTTCCGGGGGAGCTTTCTTT.

Notes on this clone: This sample includes further DNA sequences coding for the same CDR3. The chain has TRBV9 and TRBJ2-7, with D uncertain. This CDR3 has 14 residues. From germline, CDR1 is SGDLS and CDR2 YYNGEE. The V and J ends lost 0 bases and 3 bases respectively, with 10 bases between them. The CDR3 is CASSVGQVSYEQYF. As DNA, the CDR3 is TGTGCCAGCAGCGTAGGTCAGGTAAGCTACGAGCAGTACTTC.

The rearrangement links TRBV11-3 to TRBJ2-7, with TRBD2 as a possible D gene (5 bases). This CDR3 has 15 amino acids. Deletions cut 5 bases from V and 4 bases from J, with 18 bases between. Germline V gives CDR1 SGHNT, CDR2 YENEEA. Here the CDR3 reads CASSPRLGSGYEQYF. The CDR3 DNA is TGTGCCAGCAGCCCCCGACTGGGAAGCGGATACGAGCAGTACTTC. The whole variable domain, remainder taken from reference TRBV11-3 and TRBJ2-7, is EAGVVQSPRYKIIEKKQPVAFWCNPISGHNTLYWYLQNLGQGPELLIRYENEEAVDDSQLPKDRFSAERLKGVDSTLKIQPAELGDSAVYLCASSPRLGSGYEQYFGPGTRLTVT.

The gene calls are TRBV12-5 and TRBJ2-2; 12 nucleotides line up with TRBD2. The V segment lost 5 bases and the J segment 4 bases; nucleotides outside the gene matches: 11. The length of the CDR3 is 18 residues. The germline gives CDR1 LGHNT, CDR2 FRNRAP. CDR3 sequence (DNA): TGTGCTAGTGGTCCATCCTCTAGCGGGAGGGCCCTCACCGGGGAGCTGTTTTTT. Translated, it gives CASGPSSSGRALTGELFF.

The chain carries TRBV7-9 and TRBJ1-1; maybe TRBD1 (5 bases). V was trimmed by 0 bases and J by 5 bases, leaving 13 bases between them. Germline assignment: CDR1 SEHNR and CDR2 FQNEAQ (reference sequence). The CDR3 consists of 15 residues. CDR3 protein: CASSLAQGGITEAFF. The CDR3 region has the DNA TGTGCCAGCAGCTTAGCGCAGGGAGGTATAACTGAAGCTTTCTTT.

V usage is TRBV28 and J usage is TRBJ2-2; 12 bases are a match to TRBD2. The CDR3 consists of 17 residues. Germline loops: CDR1 MDHEN, CDR2 SYDVKM. V gave up 3 bases and J gave up 6 bases; unmatched junction bases: 8. The CDR3 DNA sequence: TGTGCCAGCAGTTTTCCATCTAGCGGGAGGGCCGCCGGGGAGCTGTTTTTT. This gives the protein CASSFPSSGRAAGELFF. Full variable domain (rest looked up from reference TRBV28 and TRBJ2-2): DVKVTQSSRYLVKRTGEKVFLECVQDMDHENMFWYRQDPGLGLRLIYFSYDVKMKEKGDIPEGYSVSREKKERFSLILESASTNQTSMYLCASSFPSSGRAAGELFFGEGSRLTVL.

The chain combines TRBV19 with TRBJ2-1; 7 bases map to TRBD2. The CDR3 runs 15 residues. Trimming removed 3 bases from V and 7 bases from J; junction bases left unmatched: 9. Germline V CDR1 and CDR2: LNHDA, SQIVND (reference sequence). Here the CDR3 reads CASSIGLGSLNEQFF. In DNA form, the CDR3 reads TGTGCCAGTAGTATTGGACTAGGCTCATTGAATGAGCAGTTCTTC. The full variable domain, with the rest looked up from reference TRBV19 and TRBJ2-1, is DGGITQSPKYLFRKEGQNVTLSCEQNLNHDAMYWYRQDPGQGLRLIYYSQIVNDFQKGDIAEGYSVSREKKESFPLTVTSAQKNPTAFYLCASSIGLGSLNEQFFGPGTRLTVL.

The rearrangement uses TRBV6-5 and TRBJ2-7; 7 bases align to TRBD2. CDR3 size: 14 residues. With 8 bases clipped from V and 3 bases from J, the junction kept 10 bases outside the gene matches. Germline loops: CDR1 MNHEY, CDR2 SVGAGI. The CDR3 loop is CASGREVLLYEQYF. Written as DNA, the CDR3 is TGTGCCAGCGGTCGGGAGGTTCTACTCTACGAGCAGTACTTC.

V gene TRBV7-3 combines with J gene TRBJ2-1; 9 positions agree with TRBD2. Per germline, CDR1 SGHTA and CDR2 FQGTGA. Trimming cost V 2 bases and J 5 bases; bases outside gene matches: 4. This CDR3 spans 15 amino acids. CDR3 region: CASSLRGRGNNEQFF. In DNA form, the CDR3 reads TGTGCCAGCAGCTTACGCGGGAGGGGAAACAATGAGCAGTTCTTC.

This clone was observed a handful of times. The rearrangement uses TRBV2 and TRBJ2-7; D remains ambiguous. The germline V gene encodes CDR1 SNHLY and CDR2 FYNNEI. There are 13 residues in the CDR3. V lost 7 bases and J lost 2, with 12 bases in between. This CDR3 reads CASTQEPPYEQYF. CDR3 DNA: TGTGCCAGCACGCAGGAACCACCCTACGAGCAGTACTTC. Drawing the rest from reference TRBV2 and TRBJ2-7, the complete variable domain is EPEVTQTPSHQVTQMGQEVILRCVPISNHLYFYWYRQILGQKVEFLVSFYNNEISEKSEIFDDQFSVERPDGSNFTLKIRSTKLEDSAMYFCASTQEPPYEQYFGPGTRLTVT.

In this sample, this clone turned up a few times. This chain joins TRBV24-1 and TRBJ1-4; D is possibly TRBD1 (6 bases). The V end was cut by 3 bases, the J end by 4 bases, with 11 bases between. This CDR3 is built from 15 residues. The germline V gene has CDR1 KGHDR and CDR2 SFDVKD. CDR3 in DNA: TGTGCCACCAGTGATCCCAGACAGGATAATGAAAAACTGTTTTTT. Translation: CATSDPRQDNEKLFF.

This clone has a handful of counts. The CDR3 region has the DNA TGTGCCAGTAGTAAGGGGGGACAGCCCAATGAGCAGTTCTTC. This codes for CASSKGGQPNEQFF. This sequence joins TRBV19 and TRBJ2-1; weak D call: TRBD1 (7 bases). The V gene's germline CDR1 is LNHDA and CDR2 SQIVND (reference sequence). The CDR3 has 14 residues. V was clipped by 4 bases and J by 6 bases, with 13 bases between them.

The gene calls are TRBV7-9 and TRBJ1-4, with D unresolved. The germline V gene has CDR1 SEHNR and CDR2 FQNEAQ (reference sequence). The V gene lost 5 bases and the J gene lost 0 bases, with 10 bases spanning the gap. The CDR3 loop spans 15 amino acids. This chain's CDR3 is CASSPFLSTNEKLFF. The CDR3 DNA sequence: TGTGCCAGCAGCCCGTTCCTCTCAACTAATGAAAAACTGTTTTTT.